Each of the 27 T cell receptor beta chains below was sequenced from the same sample in a study of cytomegalovirus exposure and HLA in healthy donors (dated by TCRdb to about 2017). Libraries came from the immunoSEQ multiplex PCR assay. The multiplex PCR relied on a mix of 60 forward primers for TCR Vbeta segments and 13 reverse primers for TCR Jbeta segments. TCRdb re-hosts the immuneACCESS table, in-frame sequences only. Its copies lack some clones; in the studies checked, an unresolved V gene accounts for under half of them, and the cause for the rest is not known. This sample's table contains 70,000 to 80,000 clones. Approximately 2.9% of the sample belongs to the ten largest clones. The sample was PBMCs. The origin of the receptors is a man in his forties in good health and CMV-seronegative.

The chain uses TRBV13 and TRBJ2-5; D might be TRBD2 (7 bases). The CDR3 length is 13 residues. V shed 8 bases and J shed 5 bases, with 15 bases lying between them. Germline V gene sequence: CDR1 PRHDT, CDR2 FYEKMQ (reference sequence). In DNA, the CDR3 is TGTGCCAGCGGAACGGGGGGCGGGGAGACCCAGTACTTC. Its translation is CASGTGGGETQYF.

The rearrangement joins TRBV2 to TRBJ1-5; 8 nucleotides line up with TRBD1. CDR1 SNHLY and CDR2 FYNNEI come from the germline V gene. V gave up 7 bases and J gave up 4 bases; unmatched junction bases: 12. The CDR3 sequence is 16 residues long. CDR3 sequence: CASKGDSDRENQPQHF. The CDR3 region has the DNA TGTGCCAGCAAGGGGGATTCGGACAGGGAAAATCAGCCCCAGCATTTT.

The rearrangement links TRBV30 to TRBJ1-1; D is undetermined. With 4 bases removed from V and 1 base from J, the gap between germline ends came to 10 bases. The CDR3 covers 13 residues. The germline V gene encodes CDR1 GTSNPN and CDR2 SVGIG (reference sequence). CDR3 amino acids: CAWTLGQNTEAFF. The CDR3 nucleotides are TGTGCCTGGACCCTTGGGCAGAACACTGAAGCTTTCTTT.

The rearrangement links TRBV4-1 to TRBJ2-7; possible D gene TRBD2, 6 bases. Trimming removed 4 bases at V and 2 bases at J, with 18 bases between. This CDR3 contains 16 residues. The germline V gene has CDR1 MGHRA and CDR2 YSYEKL. The DNA of the CDR3 is TGCGCCAGCAGCCGAGCCGGGGGATCAAACGCCTACGAGCAGTACTTC. Its protein is CASSRAGGSNAYEQYF.

The chain's CDR3 is CATRVDSYTDTQYF. In DNA, the CDR3 is TGTGCCACCCGAGTGGACAGTTACACAGATACGCAGTATTTT. This chain uses TRBV6-5 with TRBJ2-3; possibly TRBD1 for D (6 bases). The CDR3 covers 14 residues. V shed 10 bases and J shed 2 bases, with 16 bases lying between them. The germline V gene has CDR1 MNHEY and CDR2 SVGAGI.

V usage is TRBV19 and J usage is TRBJ2-1, with TRBD2 matching over 9 bases. Trimming took 6 bases from V and 8 from J; bases not matched to a gene: 5. This CDR3 spans 13 amino acids. Germline V gene sequence: CDR1 LNHDA, CDR2 SQIVND (reference sequence). The CDR3 spells CASRRGGGDEQFF. The CDR3 nucleotides are TGTGCCAGTAGGCGGGGGGGCGGCGATGAGCAGTTCTTC.

The V gene is TRBV6-5, the J gene TRBJ1-2; 7 nucleotides agree with TRBD1. Trimming cost V 1 base and J 7 bases; bases outside gene matches: 6. This CDR3 comprises 14 residues. Per germline, CDR1 MNHEY and CDR2 SVGAGI. Written as DNA, the CDR3 is TGTGCCAGCAGTTACTTCGATGGACAGGCTGGCTACACCTTC. Its translation: CASSYFDGQAGYTF.

The chain couples TRBV15 to TRBJ2-5; 10 positions agree with TRBD1. CDR1 LNHNV and CDR2 YYDKDF come from the germline V gene (reference sequence). V dropped 3 bases and J dropped 2; count of bases not matched to a gene: 9. There are 17 residues in the CDR3. This chain's CDR3 is CATSRMTGGNRQETQYF. Written as DNA, the CDR3 is TGTGCCACCAGCAGGATGACAGGGGGCAACAGACAAGAGACCCAGTACTTC.

The rearrangement joins TRBV5-4 to TRBJ1-1, with 11 nucleotides matching TRBD1. The CDR3 is 16 amino acids. V trimming: 4 bases; J trimming: 4 bases; junction bases outside the gene matches: 9. Germline assignment: CDR1 SGHNT and CDR2 YYREEE (reference sequence). CDR3 nucleotides: TGTGCCAGCAGCCGCAGGACAGGGGGCGCGGGCACTGAAGCTTTCTTT. This sequence encodes CASSRRTGGAGTEAFF.

The chain has TRBV18 and TRBJ2-3; tentatively, D is TRBD1 (7 bases). Germline V gives CDR1 KGHSH, CDR2 LQKENI. The CDR3 length is 16 residues. Trimming removed 3 bases at V and 4 bases at J, with 17 bases between. CDR3 loop: CASSPGTARGADTQYF. DNA of the CDR3: TGTGCCAGCTCACCCGGGACAGCAAGGGGGGCAGATACGCAGTATTTT.

In the case of this clone: Other nucleotide sequences in the sample specify the same CDR3. The chain uses TRBV18 and TRBJ1-3; D gene ambiguous. The CDR3 has 14 amino acids. V was clipped by 3 bases and J by 0 bases, with 6 bases between them. CDR1 is KGHSH and CDR2 is LQKENI in the germline V gene. The CDR3 here is CASSPQNSGNTIYF. CDR3 in DNA: TGTGCCAGCTCACCTCAAAACTCTGGAAACACCATATATTTT.

The chain is built from TRBV5-1 and TRBJ2-5; 11 positions match TRBD2. The CDR3 sequence is 16 residues long. Germline CDR1 is SGHRS and CDR2 is YFSETQ. V dropped 1 base and J dropped 5; count of bases not matched to a gene: 7. CDR3 DNA sequence: TGCGCCAGCAGCTTGATTAGCGGGGGGGCCGGGGAGACCCAGTACTTC. Protein: CASSLISGGAGETQYF.

The DNA for the CDR3 is TGTGCCAGCACAGGGGCTCAGGGTGAAAAACTGTTTTTT. As protein: CASTGAQGEKLFF. The chain couples TRBV6-1 to TRBJ1-4; D is possibly TRBD1 (6 bases). The germline V gene has CDR1 MNHNS and CDR2 SASEGT. Trimming removed 7 bases at V and 7 bases at J, with 13 bases between. This CDR3 is 13 amino acids long.

The gene calls are TRBV5-6 and TRBJ2-5; D not resolved. The CDR3 has 16 amino acids. Trimming took 0 bases from V and 5 from J, leaving 17 bases between them. The V gene's germline CDR1 is SGHDT and CDR2 YYEEEE. CDR3 nucleotides: TGTGCCAGCAGCTTGGTCGCAGGAAAGGTTGGTGAGACCCAGTACTTC. Encoded protein: CASSLVAGKVGETQYF.

The V gene is TRBV6-5, the J gene TRBJ1-3; no reliable D call. Trimming took off 5 bases at V and 1 base at J, with 6 bases between the two ends. Germline V gives CDR1 MNHEY, CDR2 SVGAGI. The CDR3 consists of 13 residues. The chain's CDR3 is CASSLTSGNTIYF. In DNA, the CDR3 is TGTGCCAGCAGTCTCACTTCTGGAAACACCATATATTTT.

The chain links TRBV6-6 to TRBJ1-4; 7 nucleotides match TRBD1. The CDR3 is 15 residues long. Germline values: CDR1 MNHNY, CDR2 SVGAGI (reference sequence). The V segment lost 5 bases and the J segment 7 bases; nucleotides outside the gene matches: 10. The CDR3 bases are TGTGCCAGCAGTGGCCCTCAGACAGGGTTTGAAAAACTGTTTTTT. Translated, it gives CASSGPQTGFEKLFF.

The V and J genes are TRBV19 and TRBJ1-2; D is perhaps TRBD1 (6 bases). CDR3 length: 15 residues. V was pared by 5 bases and J by 6 bases, with 19 bases between. Germline V gene data show CDR1 as LNHDA and CDR2 as SQIVND (reference sequence). The DNA for the CDR3 is TGTGCCAGTAGTGGGACCGATGCAGGGGTGGATGGCTACACCTTC. This gives the protein CASSGTDAGVDGYTF.

The chain links TRBV6-6 to TRBJ1-2, with D perhaps TRBD1 (5 bases). The CDR3 sequence is 15 residues long. The V end lost 6 bases, the J end lost 6 bases, and 20 bases lay between the germline ends. The germline CDR1 and CDR2 sequences are MNHNY and SVGAGI (reference sequence). The CDR3 protein is CASSHGSTAPDGYTF. The CDR3 DNA reads TGTGCCAGCAGCCACGGATCGACAGCCCCAGATGGCTACACCTTC.

The V and J genes are TRBV6-1 and TRBJ1-5; 7 positions agree with TRBD1. CDR1 and CDR2 (germline): MNHNS, SASEGT. Germline trimming cut 6 bases from V and 1 base from J; bases unmatched to any gene: 6. CDR3 length equals 15 residues. This CDR3 is CASRSSRGSNQPQHF. The DNA of the CDR3 is TGTGCCAGCAGATCCTCCAGGGGGAGCAATCAGCCCCAGCATTTT.

This chain links TRBV5-1 with TRBJ1-5; D unresolved. Germline-derived CDR1 and CDR2 are SGHRS and YFSETQ. The CDR3 consists of 14 residues. The V end lost 4 bases, the J end lost 4 bases, and 12 bases lay between the germline ends. CDR3 protein: CASSPGGGNQPQHF. The CDR3 DNA follows: TGCGCCAGCAGCCCTGGCGGCGGAAATCAGCCCCAGCATTTT.

J is TRBJ2-3 and V is TRBV9, with 13 bases that match TRBD2. V trimming: 4 bases; J trimming: 5 bases; junction bases outside the gene matches: 7. The CDR3 contains 16 residues. Germline lookup yields CDR1 SGDLS and CDR2 YYNGEE. The CDR3 DNA reads TGTGCCAGCAGCTTAGGGACTAGCGGGGCTATAGATACGCAGTATTTT. This translates into CASSLGTSGAIDTQYF.

As concerns this clone: A junction end diverges from the germline sequence, so it may reflect a read error. The rearrangement joins TRBV7-7 to TRBJ2-1, with a tentative D call TRBD1 (6 bases). In germline, CDR1 is SSHAT, CDR2 FNYEAQ (reference sequence). The CDR3 is 14 residues long. CDR3 sequence (DNA): TGTGCTAGCAGCCCAGGGGACGGGTACAATGAGCAGTTCTTC. This sequence encodes CASSPGDGYNEQFF. The full variable domain, in which reference TRBV7-7 and TRBJ2-1 provide the parts outside the CDR3, is GAGVSQSPRYKVTKRGQDVTLRCDPISSHATLYWYQQALGQGPEFLTYFNYEAQPDKSGLPSDRFSAERPEGSISTLTIQRTEQRDSAMYRCASSPGDGYNEQFFGPGTRLTVL.

This sequence joins TRBV18 and TRBJ2-7; no firm D call. V was clipped by 2 bases and J by 4 bases, with 6 bases between them. The germline V gene has CDR1 KGHSH and CDR2 LQKENI. The CDR3 spans 12 residues. CDR3 nucleotide sequence: TGTGCCAGCTCACCAGGCAGTTACGAGCAGTACTTC. This codes for CASSPGSYEQYF. Variable domain in full (rest from reference TRBV18 and TRBJ2-7): NAGVMQNPRHLVRRRGQEARLRCSPMKGHSHVYWYRQLPEEGLKFMVYLQKENIIDESGMPKERFSAEFPKEGPSILRIQQVVRGDSAAYFCASSPGSYEQYFGPGTRLTVT.

The V and J genes are TRBV19 and TRBJ1-6, with a weak D call TRBD1 (6 bases). Looked up from germline, CDR1 is LNHDA and CDR2 is SQIVND (reference sequence). The CDR3 covers 13 residues. The V gene lost 8 bases and the J gene lost 10 bases, with 15 bases spanning the gap. Here the CDR3 reads CASSEWGQSPLHF. The CDR3 bases are TGTGCCAGTTCGGAATGGGGGCAATCACCCCTCCACTTT.

The DNA for the CDR3 is TGCGCCAGCAGCCTAGCCCTTTTGACAGGGGGTAAATTGGGCACAGATACGCAGTATTTT. This codes for CASSLALLTGGKLGTDTQYF. This sequence joins TRBV5-1 and TRBJ2-3; 9 bases line up with TRBD1. The CDR3 is made up of 20 amino acids. Germline trimming cut 4 bases from V and 1 base from J; bases unmatched to any gene: 19. CDR1 and CDR2 (germline): SGHRS, YFSETQ.

V gene TRBV19 combines with J gene TRBJ2-7, with D perhaps matching TRBD1 (5 bases). The CDR3 covers 15 residues. V lost 2 bases and J lost 0, with 11 bases in between. Germline CDR1 is LNHDA and CDR2 is SQIVND (reference sequence). The CDR3 region has the DNA TGTGCCAGTAGTATACAGGGATCCCTCTCCTACGAGCAGTACTTC. Its translation is CASSIQGSLSYEQYF.

This chain connects TRBV7-9 to TRBJ2-3; D is perhaps TRBD2 (5 bases). Trimming removed 5 bases at V and 4 bases at J, with 16 bases between. CDR1 is SEHNR, CDR2 FQNEAQ, per germline (reference sequence). This CDR3 region has 15 residues. The DNA for the CDR3 is TGTGCCAGCAGCCCTACTAGTCGCACGGCAGATACGCAGTATTTT. Its translation is CASSPTSRTADTQYF.